This T cell receptor beta chain is from a study of cytomegalovirus exposure and HLA in healthy donors. Healthy bone marrow donors made up the cohort. The CDR3 extends over 18 amino acids. With 3 bases clipped from V and 1 base from J, the junction kept 10 bases outside the gene matches. Germline V lookup: CDR1 SGDLS, CDR2 YYNGEE. PCR primers comprised 60 Vbeta and 13 Jbeta primers. Assay: immunoSEQ multiplex PCR; the TCRdb copy retains only in-frame clones and omits some. Here the sample spans about 130,000 clones, roughly 78% being singletons. With respect to this clone: Its antigen is undetermined.

Study results and caveats: Among TCR beta chains of equal frequency, HLA-associated ones were more clonally expanded in a later analysis. Exclusion applied to some V segments, including TRBV6-2 and TRBV6-3, as they were indistinguishable.

Sample: PBMCs. The source of this sequence is a man aged 25 to 45 in good health and CMV-seronegative. The chain couples TRBV9 to TRBJ2-1; 10 bases fit TRBD2. The CDR3 loop reads CASSAPWGSGRSYNEQFF. In DNA, the CDR3 is TGTGCCAGCAGCGCCCCATGGGGTAGCGGGAGGTCCTACAATGAGCAGTTCTTC.